These 11 T cell receptor beta chains originate from one sample sequenced in a study of cytomegalovirus exposure and HLA in healthy donors. Amplification used 60 Vbeta primers and 13 Jbeta primers. Sequencing used immunoSEQ multiplex PCR; TCRdb keeps in-frame clones, though not all of them. This sample's table has about 150,000 clones. The sequenced sample was PBMCs. These TCRs come from a man aged 25 to 40 in good health and CMV-seronegative.

Note on this clone: Other DNA sequences from this sample encode an identical CDR3 as well. V is TRBV30 and J is TRBJ2-7; TRBD1 agrees at 10 bases. The CDR3 runs 14 residues. J gave up 3 bases and V 1 base, and 3 bases lay outside the gene matches. CDR1 and CDR2 from the germline V gene are GTSNPN and SVGIG (reference sequence). CDR3 residues: CAWSAGTGDYEQYF. CDR3 bases: TGTGCCTGGAGTGCCGGGACAGGGGACTACGAGCAGTACTTC. Variable domain in full (rest from reference TRBV30 and TRBJ2-7): SQTIHQWPATLVQPVGSPLSLECTVEGTSNPNLYWYRQAAGRGLQLLFYSVGIGQISSEVPQNLSASRPQDRQFILSSKKLLLSDSGFYLCAWSAGTGDYEQYFGPGTRLTVT.

This chain joins TRBV15 and TRBJ2-7; 11 nucleotides agree with TRBD2. This CDR3 comprises 15 residues. The germline V gene encodes CDR1 LNHNV and CDR2 YYDKDF (reference sequence). J lost 4 bases, V lost 3 bases, and 5 bases had no gene match. The CDR3 nucleotides are TGTGCCACCAGCAGTCCGGGACTAGCGGATTACGAGCAGTACTTC. Translated: CATSSPGLADYEQYF.

This chain links TRBV6-5 with TRBJ2-1; TRBD2 matches 11 bases. The length of the CDR3 is 14 residues. Germline V lookup: CDR1 MNHEY, CDR2 SVGAGI. V lost 3 bases, J lost 8 bases, and 3 bases stayed unmatched. The CDR3 spells CASSYLGLADEQFF. CDR3 coding DNA: TGTGCCAGCAGTTATTTGGGACTAGCGGATGAGCAGTTCTTC.

The rearrangement links TRBV7-9 to TRBJ2-3, with D possibly matching TRBD2 (6 bases). Germline CDR1 is SEHNR and CDR2 is FQNEAQ (reference sequence). The V and J ends lost 7 bases and 3 bases respectively, with 14 bases between them. The CDR3 is made up of 14 amino acids. CDR3: CASKRGSGTDTQYF. The DNA of the CDR3 is TGTGCCAGCAAACGGGGCAGCGGGACAGATACGCAGTATTTT.

This chain links TRBV7-2 with TRBJ2-1; 8 nucleotides agree with TRBD2. Losses at the gene ends were 1 base for V and 10 bases for J; bases not matched to a gene: 6. This CDR3 spans 14 amino acids. Germline V gene lookup returns CDR1 SGHTA and CDR2 FQGNSA. The CDR3 bases are TGTGCCAGCAGCTTAGGAGCGGGAGCTATCGAGCAGTTCTTC. Translating gives CASSLGAGAIEQFF.

The rearrangement uses TRBV7-6 and TRBJ2-7; D may be TRBD1 (5 bases). From germline, CDR1 is SGHVS and CDR2 FNYEAQ. The CDR3 has 14 amino acids. The V gene lost 1 base and the J gene lost 0 bases, with 7 bases spanning the gap. CDR3: CASSLGTSSYEQYF. The CDR3 region has the DNA TGTGCCAGCAGCTTAGGGACATCCTCCTACGAGCAGTACTTC. Drawing the rest from reference TRBV7-6 and TRBJ2-7, the complete variable domain is GAGVSQSPRYKVTKRGQDVALRCDPISGHVSLYWYRQALGQGPEFLTYFNYEAQQDKSGLPNDRFSAERPEGSISTLTIQRTEQRDSAMYRCASSLGTSSYEQYFGPGTRLTVT.

The chain recombines TRBV6-6 with TRBJ2-3; D is ambiguous. The CDR3 has 14 amino acids. V was clipped by 2 bases and J by 2 bases, with 8 bases between them. Germline loops: CDR1 MNHNY, CDR2 SVGAGI (reference sequence). The CDR3 DNA reads TGTGCCAGCAGTTACCAGGAATCCACAGATACGCAGTATTTT. Translation: CASSYQESTDTQYF.

The CDR3 sequence: CAASTGTSGSLKYF. Here the CDR3 DNA reads TGTGCCGCATCCACCGGGACTAGCGGGAGTCTGAAGTACTTC. V is TRBV19 and J is TRBJ2-7, with 14 bases lining up with TRBD2. This CDR3 contains 14 residues. Trimming cost V 11 bases and J 11 bases; bases outside gene matches: 14. From germline, CDR1 is LNHDA and CDR2 SQIVND (reference sequence).

The gene calls are TRBV5-1 and TRBJ2-1; D is undetermined. This CDR3 is 15 amino acids long. Trimming pared 2 bases from V and 2 bases from J, leaving 11 bases between. Germline values: CDR1 SGHRS, CDR2 YFSETQ. CDR3 DNA: TGCGCCAGCAGCTTTCGTCCAGGAACCTACAATGAGCAGTTCTTC. This gives the protein CASSFRPGTYNEQFF.

The V gene is TRBV6-1, the J gene TRBJ2-7, with 8 positions matching TRBD1. The CDR3 consists of 15 residues. CDR1 and CDR2 from the germline V gene are MNHNS and SASEGT. J lost 3 bases, V lost 2 bases, and 6 bases had no gene match. The CDR3 coding sequence is TGTGCCAGCAGTGAACAATTTGACAGGGGCTACGAGCAGTACTTC. Its translation is CASSEQFDRGYEQYF.

This sequence joins TRBV5-1 and TRBJ2-1; TRBD2 is a possible D gene (5 bases). The CDR3 has 15 residues. V lost 4 bases and J 7 bases, leaving 18 bases between the germline ends. Germline CDR1 is SGHRS and CDR2 is YFSETQ. Here the CDR3 reads CASSLHDYPINEQFF. The CDR3 nucleotides read TGCGCCAGCAGCCTCCATGACTACCCTATAAATGAGCAGTTCTTC.